Listed below are T cell receptor beta chains from one sample, sequenced in a study of T cells in Graves' hyperthyroidism and ophthalmopathy. One entry per CDR3 protein results from TCRdb running MiXCR on the multiplex PCR reads. This sample has about 400,000 distinct CDR3 sequences, with around 15% found just once. The sequenced sample was blood. Source of these receptors: a man aged 45-65 years with Graves' ophthalmopathy. Both conserved end residues are part of each CDR3. A D gene is named only where the DNA matches it firmly. Part of the rows lack a size; the others show once, few, many or a class for expanded clones.

TRBV6-1	TRBD1	TRBJ2-3	many	CASSEAPLQGITDTQYF	TGTGCCAGCAGTGAAGCGCCGTTACAGGGGATCACAGATACGCAGTATTTT
TRBV27	TRBD1	TRBJ1-5	many	CASSSGTGVGNQPQHF	TGTGCCAGCAGTTCTGGGACAGGGGTAGGGAATCAGCCCCAGCATTTT
TRBV20-1	TRBD2	TRBJ2-1	many	CSARTGSAGGNEQFF	TGCAGTGCTAGAACCGGGTCCGCCGGGGGGAATGAGCAGTTCTTC
TRBV2	TRBD1	TRBJ1-1	many	CASSDRTGGTEAFF	TGTGCCAGCAGTGACCGGACAGGGGGCACTGAAGCTTTCTTT
TRBV11-1	.	TRBJ2-1	.	CASSLVGELYNEQFF	TGTGCCAGCAGCTTAGTGGGGGAGTTATACAATGAGCAGTTCTTC
TRBV7-2	TRBD1	TRBJ1-4	many	CASSYGQGFGKLFF	TGTGCCAGCAGTTACGGACAGGGCTTCGGAAAACTGTTTTTT
TRBV5-8	TRBD2	TRBJ2-7	few	CASSLGSGTSSYEQYF	TGTGCCAGCAGCTTGGGGAGCGGGACTAGCAGCTACGAGCAGTACTTC
TRBV5-1	TRBD2	TRBJ2-2	many	CASSDLAGPNTGELFF	TGCGCCAGCAGCGATCTAGCGGGGCCGAACACCGGGGAGCTGTTTTTT
TRBV28	.	TRBJ2-1	.	CASSLYQGPNEQFF	TGTGCCAGCAGTTTATACCAGGGGCCCAATGAGCAGTTCTTC
TRBV4-2	.	TRBJ2-3	.	CASSQDGSHADTQYF	TGTGCCAGCAGCCAAGATGGTTCCCACGCAGATACGCAGTATTTT
TRBV9	.	TRBJ1-5	few	CASGGPNQPQHF	TGTGCCAGCGGGGGTCCCAATCAGCCCCAGCATTTT
TRBV2	.	TRBJ1-1	many	CASSDLGAANTEAFF	TGTGCCAGCAGTGATTTAGGGGCCGCTAACACTGAAGCTTTCTTT
TRBV19	.	TRBJ1-1	.	CASSIRRGKNTEAFF	TGTGCCAGTAGTATTCGAAGGGGCAAGAACACTGAAGCTTTCTTT
TRBV7-6	.	TRBJ1-5	few	CASSLGTEWNQPQHF	TGTGCCAGCAGCTTAGGGACAGAATGGAATCAGCCCCAGCATTTT
TRBV20-1	.	TRBJ2-1	few	CSARIEEESYNEQFF	TGCAGTGCTAGGATTGAGGAGGAATCCTACAATGAGCAGTTCTTC
TRBV29-1	TRBD2	TRBJ2-3	many	CSVRLATSTDTQYF	TGCAGCGTGCGACTAGCGACTAGCACAGATACGCAGTATTTT
TRBV12-3/TRBV12-4	.	TRBJ1-5	many	CASRANIGHGNQPQHF	TGTGCCAGCAGGGCTAATATTGGACATGGCAATCAGCCCCAGCATTTT
TRBV5-1	.	TRBJ2-5	many	CASSLGVARIQETQYF	TGCGCCAGCAGCTTGGGGGTAGCGCGAATCCAAGAGACCCAGTACTTC
TRBV5-5	.	TRBJ1-5	few	CASSFPPWGRHSNQPQHF	TGTGCCAGCAGCTTCCCTCCTTGGGGGAGGCATAGCAATCAGCCCCAGCATTTT
TRBV2	.	TRBJ2-6	.	CASSIIAGVGANVLTF	TGTGCCAGCAGTATAATAGCAGGGGTTGGGGCCAACGTCCTGACTTTC
TRBV3-1	.	TRBJ2-7	many	CASSQTVSYEQYF	TGTGCCAGCAGCCAAACAGTTTCCTACGAGCAGTACTTC
TRBV12-3/TRBV12-4	.	TRBJ2-5	.	CASSASGAAQYF	TGTGCCAGCAGTGCTTCAGGGGCCGCCCAGTACTTC
TRBV5-6	TRBD2	TRBJ2-7	.	CASNPSGALSYEQYF	TGTGCCAGCAACCCTAGCGGGGCCCTCTCCTACGAGCAGTACTTC
TRBV7-6	TRBD2	TRBJ2-3	many	CASSRGGAGGSDTQYF	TGTGCCAGCAGCCGCGGGGGAGCGGGAGGGTCAGATACGCAGTATTTT
TRBV9	TRBD2	TRBJ2-7	few	CASSVEAGVVYEQYF	TGTGCCAGCAGCGTAGAGGCGGGAGTGGTCTACGAGCAGTACTTC
TRBV7-6	.	TRBJ2-2	.	CASSYSGVRTGELFF	TGTGCCAGCAGCTATTCGGGGGTCAGAACCGGGGAGCTGTTTTTT
TRBV6-1	.	TRBJ2-1	.	CASRASAGYYNEQFF	TGTGCCAGCAGGGCCTCGGCGGGGTACTACAATGAGCAGTTCTTC
TRBV11-2	TRBD2	TRBJ2-1	many	CASSLAGRINEQFF	TGTGCCAGCAGCTTGGCCGGGAGGATCAATGAGCAGTTCTTC
TRBV27	.	TRBJ2-7	many	CASSTGRLSEQYF	TGTGCCAGCAGTACCGGCAGACTTTCAGAGCAGTACTTC
TRBV19	.	TRBJ1-5	.	CASSDQGGQPQHF	TGTGCCAGTAGTGACCAGGGAGGTCAGCCCCAGCATTTT
TRBV13	TRBD2	TRBJ2-7	many	CASSLEAGAISYEQYF	TGTGCCAGCAGCTTAGAGGCGGGAGCCATCTCCTACGAGCAGTACTTC
TRBV6-1	TRBD1	TRBJ2-3	many	CASSDGIYRGRTDTQYF	TGTGCCAGCAGTGACGGCATCTACAGGGGGCGGACAGATACGCAGTATTTT
TRBV11-3	.	TRBJ2-3	many	CASSFRDDTQYF	TGTGCCAGCAGCTTCAGGGATGATACGCAGTATTTT
TRBV19	TRBD2	TRBJ2-1	.	CASSIGLAGEQFF	TGTGCCAGTAGTATTGGACTAGCGGGAGAGCAGTTCTTC
TRBV12-3/TRBV12-4	.	TRBJ2-7	many	CASSFIGKMTYEQYF	TGTGCCAGCAGTTTCATAGGAAAGATGACCTACGAGCAGTACTTC
TRBV19	.	TRBJ1-4	.	CASRGGRDEKLFF	TGTGCCAGTAGGGGGGGGCGCGATGAAAAACTGTTTTTT
TRBV15	.	TRBJ2-5	few	CATSRVIEETQYF	TGTGCCACCAGCAGAGTGATCGAGGAGACCCAGTACTTC
TRBV7-8	.	TRBJ2-2	few	CASSLSRLNTGELFF	TGTGCCAGCAGCTTAAGTCGACTTAACACCGGGGAGCTGTTTTTT
TRBV28	.	TRBJ1-2	.	CASGRDGYTF	TGTGCCAGCGGCAGGGATGGCTACACCTTC
TRBV5-1	.	TRBJ2-2	.	CASTRSTGELFF	TGCGCCAGCACCAGAAGCACCGGGGAGCTGTTTTTT
TRBV20-1	.	TRBJ2-3	few	CSAMSSQRADTQYF	TGCAGTGCTATGTCCAGCCAAAGGGCAGATACGCAGTATTTT
TRBV11-2	.	TRBJ2-1	many	CASSLGQHNEQFF	TGTGCCAGCAGTTTAGGACAGCACAATGAGCAGTTCTTC
TRBV19	.	TRBJ1-1	.	CASSIMPPTEAFF	TGTGCCAGTAGTATAATGCCCCCCACTGAAGCTTTCTTT
TRBV28	.	TRBJ1-5	.	CASSTHYPGLTNQPQHF	TGTGCCAGCAGTACCCACTACCCCGGACTTACCAATCAGCCCCAGCATTTT
TRBV4-1	.	TRBJ1-2	.	CASSQAGNGYTF	TGCGCCAGCAGCCAAGCCGGAAATGGCTACACCTTC
TRBV6-6	TRBD2	TRBJ2-1	many	CASSYPPTSGRYNEQFF	TGTGCCAGCAGTTACCCGCCGACTAGCGGGAGGTACAATGAGCAGTTCTTC